This TCR beta chain was documented in a study of cytomegalovirus exposure and HLA in healthy donors. In regard to this clone: Its antigen is currently unknown.

The PCR made use of 60 Vbeta and 13 Jbeta primers. Assay used: immunoSEQ multiplex PCR; TCRdb lists only in-frame clones, some missing. The sample holds approximately 200,000 clones; just under 75% are singletons and the top ten take approximately 5%. Germline loops: CDR1 LGHNA, CDR2 YNFKEQ. Trimming took 4 bases from V and 3 from J, leaving 10 bases between them. CDR3 size: 13 residues. General study points: The study dropped some indistinguishable V segments, TRBV6-2 and TRBV6-3 among them.

This receptor was obtained from a man aged 30 to 45 in good health and CMV-seropositive. The chain recombines TRBV4-2 with TRBJ2-7; D might be TRBD2 (6 bases). Sequencing was carried out using PBMCs. The CDR3: CASSLERVYEQYF. The DNA for the CDR3 is TGTGCCAGCAGCCTCGAGCGGGTCTACGAGCAGTACTTC.